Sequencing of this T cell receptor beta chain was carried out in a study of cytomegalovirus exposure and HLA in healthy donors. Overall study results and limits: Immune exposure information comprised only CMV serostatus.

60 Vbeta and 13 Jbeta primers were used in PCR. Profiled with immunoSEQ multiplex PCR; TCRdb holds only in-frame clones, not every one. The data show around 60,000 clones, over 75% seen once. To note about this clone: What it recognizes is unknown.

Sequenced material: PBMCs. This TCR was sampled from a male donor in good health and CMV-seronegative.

The CDR3 sequence is CASSEVLAQETQYF. CDR3 coding DNA: TGTGCCAGCAGTGAAGTGCTAGCCCAAGAGACCCAGTACTTC. The V call is TRBV2, the J call TRBJ2-5, with D perhaps matching TRBD2 (5 bases). In germline, CDR1 is SNHLY, CDR2 FYNNEI. V gave up 1 base and J gave up 1 base, with 7 bases separating them. The length of the CDR3 is 14 residues.